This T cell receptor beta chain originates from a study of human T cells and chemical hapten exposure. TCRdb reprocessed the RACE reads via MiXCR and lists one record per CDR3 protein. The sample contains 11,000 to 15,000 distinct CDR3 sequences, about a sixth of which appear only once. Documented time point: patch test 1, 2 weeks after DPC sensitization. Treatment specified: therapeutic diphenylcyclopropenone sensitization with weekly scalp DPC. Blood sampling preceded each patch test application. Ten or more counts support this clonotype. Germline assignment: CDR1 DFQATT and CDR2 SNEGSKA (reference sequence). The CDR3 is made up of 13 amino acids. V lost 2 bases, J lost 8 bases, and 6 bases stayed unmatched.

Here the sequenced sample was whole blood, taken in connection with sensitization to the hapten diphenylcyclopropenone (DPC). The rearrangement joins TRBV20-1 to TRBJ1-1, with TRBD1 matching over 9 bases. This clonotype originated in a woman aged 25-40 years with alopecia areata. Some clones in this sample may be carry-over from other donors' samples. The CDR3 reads CSARLGQGPEAFF. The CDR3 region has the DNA TGCAGTGCTAGACTAGGACAGGGGCCCGAAGCTTTCTTT.